Below, 17 T cell receptor beta chains from the same sample are listed, as sequenced in a study of blood T cell repertoires in COVID-19 (dated by TCRdb to between 2020 and 2021). Libraries were made using the immunoSEQ multiplex PCR assay. What TCRdb holds here is the immuneACCESS table cut down to in-frame rearrangements. Part of the clones is not present; checked against another copy, under half of the missing clones reflect an unresolved V gene, and the others are unexplained. The sample has some 76,000 clones on record, approximately 80% of them singletons. Together, the top ten hold around 13% of the sample. The sequenced sample consisted of peripheral blood. The receptor source for this set is a man aged 50 to 59 with COVID-19, enrolled during active disease.

The J gene is TRBJ1-2, the V gene TRBV29-1, with D possibly being TRBD1 (6 bases). Trimming pared 7 bases from V and 5 bases from J, leaving 20 bases between. The CDR3 length is 14 residues. Germline CDR1 SQVTM, CDR2 ANQGSEA. The CDR3 coding sequence is TGCAGCGCCCTTACGGACAGTCTTCATTATGGCTACACCTTC. Its protein is CSALTDSLHYGYTF.

Relative to its sample, this clone is medium-sized. The V call is TRBV3-1 (or the pseudogene TRBV3-2), the J call TRBJ2-2, with D perhaps matching TRBD1 (6 bases). Trimming pared 4 bases from V and 0 bases from J, leaving 9 bases between. Germline CDR1 LGHDT, CDR2 YNNKEL (reference sequence). The CDR3 runs to 15 residues. This CDR3 reads CASSRTDANTGELFF. The CDR3 DNA sequence: TGTGCCAGCAGCCGGACAGACGCGAACACCGGGGAGCTGTTTTTT.

The rearrangement joins TRBV18 to TRBJ1-6; tentatively, D is TRBD1 (6 bases). V was shortened by 1 base and J by 7 bases, with 11 bases between the two germline ends. Germline CDR1 reads KGHSH; CDR2 reads LQKENI. This CDR3 has 15 residues. DNA of the CDR3: TGTGCCAGCTCACCACGACAGGCGAACAATTCACCCCTCCACTTT. Translating gives CASSPRQANNSPLHF.

This chain joins TRBV30 and TRBJ2-7, with D perhaps TRBD2 (6 bases). CDR3 size: 15 residues. Germline V gives CDR1 GTSNPN, CDR2 SVGIG (reference sequence). V was cut by 0 bases and J by 3 bases, with 15 bases left in between. This CDR3 reads CAWSVLEGLDYEQYF. The CDR3 DNA sequence: TGTGCCTGGAGTGTACTGGAGGGGCTAGACTACGAGCAGTACTTC.

This rearrangement joins TRBV7-9 to TRBJ2-3; D is possibly TRBD2 (7 bases). CDR3 length: 16 amino acids. Trimming removed 5 bases at V and 3 bases at J, with 18 bases between. CDR1 and CDR2 (germline): SEHNR, FQNEAQ (reference sequence). This CDR3 is CASSPKGGAKTDTQYF. The CDR3 bases are TGTGCCAGCAGCCCGAAGGGGGGGGCCAAGACAGATACGCAGTATTTT.

The V and J genes are TRBV5-1 and TRBJ1-4, with TRBD1 matching over 8 bases. The V and J ends lost 3 bases and 0 bases, in that order; junction bases with no gene match: 10. The CDR3 is made up of 18 amino acids. Germline V gene data show CDR1 as SGHRS and CDR2 as YFSETQ. The CDR3 nucleotides are TGCGCCAGCAGCTCTGCCCCTACAGGGGGAGCAACTAATGAAAAACTGTTTTTT. Translated, it gives CASSSAPTGGATNEKLFF.

This clone was picked up a small number of times. The V and J genes are TRBV7-2 and TRBJ2-1, with 7 bases fitting TRBD2. J gave up 7 bases and V 6 bases, and 12 bases lay outside the gene matches. The V gene's germline CDR1 is SGHTA and CDR2 FQGNSA. The CDR3 extends over 15 amino acids. For the CDR3, the DNA is TGTGCCAGCAGTCCTACCGGGACTATATGGAATGAGCAGTTCTTC. It is translated as CASSPTGTIWNEQFF.

This clone was counted between two and nine times. The chain recombines TRBV7-9 with TRBJ2-7, with 8 bases matching TRBD1. V lost 5 bases and J lost 1; bases outside the gene matches: 1. This CDR3 has 13 amino acids. Germline CDR1 is SEHNR and CDR2 is FQNEAQ (reference sequence). CDR3 amino acids: CASSRDRSYEQYF. CDR3 in DNA: TGTGCCAGCAGCAGGGACAGGTCCTACGAGCAGTACTTC.

The V call is TRBV5-1, the J call TRBJ2-7; 7 bases agree with TRBD1. This CDR3 contains 17 residues. CDR1 is SGHRS, CDR2 YFSETQ, per germline. The V gene end was trimmed by 4 bases and the J gene end by 0 bases; junction bases not matched to a gene: 13. The CDR3 DNA sequence: TGCGCCAGCAGCGTAAAGGACCCCGGGACAGCCTCCTACGAGCAGTACTTC. Its translation: CASSVKDPGTASYEQYF.

CDR3: CASSIDRNTEAFF. In nucleotides, the CDR3 is TGTGCCAGCAGCATCGACAGGAACACTGAAGCTTTCTTT. The rearrangement links TRBV11-2 to TRBJ1-1; the D gene is possibly TRBD1 (5 bases). Germline V lookup: CDR1 SGHAT, CDR2 FQNNGV. The CDR3 totals 13 residues. V shed 5 bases and J shed 1 base, with 8 bases lying between them. The entire variable domain, with the rest obtained from reference TRBV11-2 and TRBJ1-1, is as follows: EAGVAQSPRYKIIEKRQSVAFWCNPISGHATLYWYQQILGQGPKLLIQFQNNGVVDDSQLPKDRFSAERLKGVDSTLKIQPAKLEDSAVYLCASSIDRNTEAFFGQGTRLTVV.

The CDR3 coding sequence is TGTGCCAGCAGTCTCGATATTAGATGGGAAGCTTTCTTT. Encoded protein: CASSLDIRWEAFF. The chain uses TRBV6-2 or TRBV6-3 and TRBJ1-1; D remains unclear. V was clipped by 5 bases and J by 8 bases, with 15 bases between them. There are 13 residues in the CDR3. Germline V gene lookup returns CDR1 MNHEY and CDR2 SVGEGT.

J is TRBJ2-2 and V is TRBV12-5, with 12 bases lining up with TRBD2. V lost 6 bases and J lost 7; bases outside the gene matches: 9. This CDR3 contains 16 residues. The germline V gene has CDR1 LGHNT and CDR2 FRNRAP. The CDR3 sequence is CASGLRLAGEVGELFF. The CDR3 DNA sequence: TGTGCTAGTGGCCTTAGACTAGCGGGAGAAGTCGGGGAGCTGTTTTTT.

The CDR3, as DNA: TGTGCCAGCAGCTTAGTAGAGCTGATTAGCACAGATACGCAGTATTTT. This encodes CASSLVELISTDTQYF. The V gene is TRBV7-9, the J gene TRBJ2-3; D is unresolved. The CDR3 covers 16 residues. Germline CDR1 is SEHNR and CDR2 is FQNEAQ (reference sequence). V shed 1 base and J shed 0 bases, with 11 bases lying between them.

V usage is TRBV5-8 and J usage is TRBJ1-4, with 7 bases aligning to TRBD1. The CDR3 length is 17 residues. J gave up 0 bases and V 0 bases, and 5 bases lay outside the gene matches. CDR1 is SGHTS, CDR2 YDEGEE, per germline. For the CDR3, the DNA is TGTGCCAGCAGCTTGGGGGACAGCTTTACAACTAATGAAAAACTGTTTTTT. This sequence encodes CASSLGDSFTTNEKLFF.

The chain employs TRBV6-6 and TRBJ1-2, with 7 nucleotides matching TRBD1. With 6 bases clipped from V and 1 base from J, the junction kept 2 bases outside the gene matches. Germline loops: CDR1 MNHNY, CDR2 SVGAGI (reference sequence). This CDR3 has 13 residues. Here the CDR3 DNA reads TGTGCCAGCAGCCGGGACAGTAACTATGGCTACACCTTC. Its translation: CASSRDSNYGYTF.

The genes are TRBV12-1 and TRBJ2-7; the table's TRBD1 call for D was not verified on the DNA. TRBV12-1 is designated a pseudogene. CDR3 length: 13 amino acids. CDR3 DNA sequence: TGTGCCAGCAGCTCGCGACAGGCCCACGAGCAGTACTTC. Its protein product is CASSSRQAHEQYF.

The chain combines TRBV6-6 with TRBJ1-2; 7 bases align to TRBD1. Germline V CDR1 and CDR2: MNHNY, SVGAGI (reference sequence). This CDR3 has 14 amino acids. Trimming took 5 bases from V and 0 from J; bases not matched to a gene: 3. The CDR3 nucleotides read TGTGCCAGCAGTCCGGGACAGACTAACTATGGCTACACCTTC. As protein: CASSPGQTNYGYTF.